A selection of T cell receptor beta chains follows, all from one sample in a study of shared clonotypes between healthy human individuals. The data were produced by immunoSEQ multiplex PCR, yet TCRdb's version contains in-frame clones alone and is incomplete. The sample has approximately 600,000 clones; 85% to 95% are singletons. Sequences were obtained from naive CD8+ T cells sorted from blood. The receptors were gathered from a woman in her twenties or thirties in good health. Both conserved end residues are part of each CDR3. The D gene is left open where the match is weak. The listing skips clone size in some rows; elsewhere it reads once, few, many or a size class.

abundance: .
d_gene: .
v_gene: TRBV25-1
j_gene: TRBJ2-1
CDR3aa: CASSPTFNQVRNNEQFF
CDR3nt: TGTGCCAGCAGTCCAACCTTTAACCAAGTCAGAAACAATGAGCAGTTCTTC

abundance: .
d_gene: TRBD2
v_gene: TRBV28
j_gene: TRBJ2-2
CDR3aa: CASRELAGGRTGELFF
CDR3nt: TGTGCCAGCAGGGAACTAGCGGGAGGCAGGACCGGGGAGCTGTTTTTT

abundance: once
d_gene: .
v_gene: TRBV28
j_gene: TRBJ1-5
CDR3aa: CASSSGAAQHF
CDR3nt: TGTGCCAGCAGTTCGGGGGCGGCCCAGCATTTT

abundance: .
d_gene: .
v_gene: TRBV27
j_gene: TRBJ2-7
CDR3aa: CASSLAGWAYEQYF
CDR3nt: TGTGCCAGCAGTTTGGCGGGGTGGGCCTACGAGCAGTACTTC

abundance: once
d_gene: .
v_gene: TRBV19
j_gene: TRBJ1-3
CDR3aa: CASRIGGNSGNTIYF
CDR3nt: TGTGCCAGTAGGATCGGGGGAAACTCTGGAAACACCATATATTTT

abundance: .
d_gene: .
v_gene: TRBV19
j_gene: TRBJ1-5
CDR3aa: CATTTGHQPQHF
CDR3nt: TGTGCCACTACCACGGGCCATCAGCCCCAGCATTTT

abundance: once
d_gene: .
v_gene: TRBV7-6
j_gene: TRBJ1-4
CDR3aa: CASSLEWTATNEKLFF
CDR3nt: TGTGCCAGCAGCTTAGAATGGACAGCAACTAATGAAAAACTGTTTTTT

abundance: few
d_gene: .
v_gene: TRBV7-9
j_gene: TRBJ1-1
CDR3aa: CASSPGGAEAFF
CDR3nt: TGTGCCAGCAGCCCCGGGGGAGCTGAAGCTTTCTTT

abundance: .
d_gene: .
v_gene: TRBV10-1
j_gene: TRBJ1-2
CDR3aa: CASSESRIYGYTF
CDR3nt: TGCGCCAGCAGTGAGTCCAGGATTTATGGCTACACCTTC

abundance: .
d_gene: TRBD1
v_gene: TRBV7-9
j_gene: TRBJ2-1
CDR3aa: CASTFHRGSYNEQFF
CDR3nt: TGTGCCAGCACATTCCACAGGGGCTCCTACAATGAGCAGTTCTTC

abundance: .
d_gene: TRBD2
v_gene: TRBV5-4
j_gene: TRBJ2-1
CDR3aa: CASSRTSGMGNEQFF
CDR3nt: TGTGCCAGCAGCCGGACTAGCGGGATGGGCAATGAGCAGTTCTTC

abundance: .
d_gene: TRBD2
v_gene: TRBV13
j_gene: TRBJ2-3
CDR3aa: CASSSTSGRRTDTQYF
CDR3nt: TGTGCCAGCAGCTCGACTAGCGGGAGGCGGACAGATACGCAGTATTTT

abundance: once
d_gene: .
v_gene: TRBV11-2
j_gene: TRBJ2-2
CDR3aa: CASSFFPGAVDTGELFF
CDR3nt: TGTGCCAGCAGCTTTTTCCCGGGGGCTGTGGACACCGGGGAGCTGTTTTTT

abundance: .
d_gene: TRBD2
v_gene: TRBV5-4
j_gene: TRBJ2-1
CDR3aa: CASNGGREDEQFF
CDR3nt: TGTGCCAGCAATGGCGGGAGGGAGGATGAGCAGTTCTTC

abundance: .
d_gene: .
v_gene: TRBV5-1
j_gene: TRBJ1-6
CDR3aa: CASTLDGVGSPLHF
CDR3nt: TGCGCCAGCACCCTGGACGGCGTCGGTTCACCCCTCCACTTT

abundance: .
d_gene: .
v_gene: TRBV28
j_gene: TRBJ1-5
CDR3aa: CASSLVANQPQHF
CDR3nt: TGTGCCAGCAGTTTAGTAGCCAATCAGCCCCAGCATTTT

abundance: .
d_gene: .
v_gene: TRBV5-4
j_gene: TRBJ1-2
CDR3aa: CASSLVVSYSGQASSDGYTF
CDR3nt: TGTGCCAGCAGCTTGGTGGTCAGCTACTCGGGACAAGCCAGCTCGGATGGCTACACCTTC

abundance: .
d_gene: TRBD2
v_gene: TRBV6-1
j_gene: TRBJ2-7
CDR3aa: CASGIAGPYEQYF
CDR3nt: TGTGCCAGCGGGATAGCGGGACCCTACGAGCAGTACTTC

abundance: .
d_gene: .
v_gene: TRBV11-2
j_gene: TRBJ2-5
CDR3aa: CASSAWDWGETQYF
CDR3nt: TGTGCCAGCAGCGCGTGGGACTGGGGAGAGACCCAGTACTTC

abundance: .
d_gene: .
v_gene: TRBV10-1
j_gene: TRBJ1-1
CDR3aa: CASIGSNTEAFF
CDR3nt: TGCGCCAGCATCGGGTCGAACACTGAAGCTTTCTTT

abundance: .
d_gene: .
v_gene: TRBV19
j_gene: TRBJ2-7
CDR3aa: CASSSWTHEQYF
CDR3nt: TGTGCCAGTAGTTCCTGGACTCACGAGCAGTACTTC

abundance: .
d_gene: .
v_gene: TRBV7-9
j_gene: TRBJ2-1
CDR3aa: CASSLGGEQFF
CDR3nt: TGTGCCAGCAGCTTAGGAGGTGAGCAGTTCTTC

abundance: .
d_gene: .
v_gene: TRBV27
j_gene: TRBJ2-7
CDR3aa: CASSLSQGTYEQYF
CDR3nt: TGTGCCAGCAGTTTATCTCAGGGAACCTACGAGCAGTACTTC

abundance: .
d_gene: .
v_gene: TRBV20-1
j_gene: TRBJ2-7
CDR3aa: CSAVADYEQYF
CDR3nt: TGCAGTGCTGTAGCGGACTACGAGCAGTACTTC

abundance: .
d_gene: .
v_gene: TRBV5-5
j_gene: TRBJ2-7
CDR3aa: CASSSLETYEQYF
CDR3nt: TGTGCCAGCAGCTCCCTGGAAACCTACGAGCAGTACTTC

abundance: .
d_gene: .
v_gene: TRBV28
j_gene: TRBJ2-5
CDR3aa: CATEDGVQETQYF
CDR3nt: TGTGCCACAGAGGACGGGGTCCAAGAGACCCAGTACTTC

abundance: .
d_gene: .
v_gene: TRBV28
j_gene: TRBJ1-5
CDR3aa: CASRLTDSSNQPQHF
CDR3nt: TGTGCCAGCAGACTAACGGACAGTAGCAATCAGCCCCAGCATTTT

abundance: .
d_gene: .
v_gene: TRBV28
j_gene: TRBJ1-5
CDR3aa: CASSLWGGGQPQHF
CDR3nt: TGTGCCAGCAGTTTATGGGGGGGTGGTCAGCCCCAGCATTTT